This T cell receptor beta chain was identified during a study of Graves' ophthalmopathy and Graves' hyperthyroidism. Trimming removed 6 bases from V and 7 bases from J; junction bases left unmatched: 18. From germline, CDR1 is KGHSH and CDR2 LQKENI. This CDR3 comprises 17 residues. Study results and limitations: Most clonotypes expanded in thyroid above 0.001 frequency were present in blood too.

This clonotype was observed many times. Its antigen is unknown. Investigators amplified TCR beta CDR3 regions from RNA transcripts. First-round RT-PCR relied on HTBI primers, and a second-round multiplex PCR came next. TCRdb analysed the multiplex PCR reads with MiXCR anew, one entry per CDR3 protein. Among about 370,000 distinct CDR3 sequences listed, around 19% were seen once. Sequencing used peripheral blood. The origin of this receptor is a woman aged 18-35 years with Graves' ophthalmopathy. This chain uses TRBV18 with TRBJ1-1; TRBD1 agrees at 9 bases. CDR3 sequence (DNA): TGTGCCAGCTCCGTGCTCCCCTTTGGTACAGGGGGCGGTGAAGCTTTCTTT. Its protein is CASSVLPFGTGGGEAFF.